A single sample gave rise to the 14 T cell receptor beta chains below, sequenced in a study of OX40 agonist ivuxolimab in advanced cancers. The method was immunoSEQ multiplex PCR; TCRdb's version includes in-frame clones alone and lacks a portion of them. This sample has fewer than 60,000 clones; 85% occur once, and the top ten carry roughly 20%. Specimen: CD4+ or CD8+ T cells sorted from blood, collected in a trial of the OX40 agonist ivuxolimab. Receptors originate from an adult with an advanced solid tumor such as melanoma, head and neck, liver or kidney cancer.

The rearrangement links TRBV30 to TRBJ1-2, with D possibly matching TRBD1 (5 bases). Germline lookup yields CDR1 GTSNPN and CDR2 SVGIG (reference sequence). The CDR3 is 13 amino acids. Trimming cost V 5 bases and J 9 bases, with 19 bases left between them. CDR3 region: CAWDPLGAGSYTF. The CDR3 nucleotides are TGTGCCTGGGACCCCCTTGGGGCAGGAAGCTACACCTTC.

This chain links TRBV4-1 with TRBJ1-5; D is ambiguous. V lost 1 base and J lost 0, with 4 bases in between. The CDR3 contains 14 residues. Per the germline V gene, CDR1 is MGHRA and CDR2 is YSYEKL. The CDR3 sequence is CASSQGYSNQPQHF. The CDR3 region has the DNA TGCGCCAGCAGCCAAGGATATAGCAATCAGCCCCAGCATTTT.

The V call is TRBV4-1, the J call TRBJ1-6; TRBD1 matches 8 bases. Germline V gene data show CDR1 as MGHRA and CDR2 as YSYEKL. The CDR3 spans 15 residues. Trimming removed 10 bases from V and 14 bases from J; junction bases left unmatched: 19. CDR3 in amino acids: CATGTSTGGRRSLHF. The CDR3 nucleotides read TGCGCCACCGGAACCTCTACAGGGGGGAGAAGATCCCTCCACTTT.

V and J are TRBV25-1 and TRBJ2-7; 9 bases agree with TRBD2. Trimming removed 7 bases from V and 7 bases from J; junction bases left unmatched: 8. The CDR3 is 13 residues long. CDR1 and CDR2 (germline): MGHDK, SYGVNS. CDR3 amino acids: CASKEGLAGEQYF. The CDR3 DNA reads as TGTGCCAGCAAAGAAGGGCTAGCGGGAGAGCAGTACTTC.

The chain couples TRBV6-6 to TRBJ2-2; no reliable D call. The CDR3 covers 11 residues. V was cut by 6 bases and J by 8 bases, with 7 bases left in between. From germline, CDR1 is MNHNY and CDR2 SVGAGI (reference sequence). For the CDR3, the DNA is TGTGCCAGCAGGGCCGGGGGGGAGCTGTTTTTT. Translation: CASRAGGELFF.

The chain couples TRBV9 to TRBJ2-1; 8 nucleotides line up with TRBD1. Trimming cost V 2 bases and J 2 bases; bases outside gene matches: 6. The CDR3 runs 16 residues. In germline, CDR1 is SGDLS, CDR2 YYNGEE. The CDR3 DNA reads TGTGCCAGCAGCGTTGCCAGGGGGCCAGCCTACAATGAGCAGTTCTTC. Translating gives CASSVARGPAYNEQFF.

This clone was counted between two and nine times. The rearrangement joins TRBV12-5 to TRBJ2-5; the match to TRBD1 covers 7 bases. The junction had 5 bases not matched to a gene; V was cut back by 1 base and J by 3 bases. The CDR3 totals 15 residues. CDR1 LGHNT and CDR2 FRNRAP come from the germline V gene. In nucleotides, the CDR3 is TGTGCTAGTGGTTTGGCGGGACAGTTAGAAGAGACCCAGTACTTC. Translation: CASGLAGQLEETQYF.

The V and J genes are TRBV6-6 and TRBJ1-2; D uncertain. Trimming left V 0 bases short and J 8 bases short, with 10 bases between. The CDR3 runs to 13 residues. Germline loops: CDR1 MNHNY, CDR2 SVGAGI (reference sequence). CDR3 sequence reads: CASSYSMVLGYTF. The CDR3, as DNA: TGTGCCAGCAGTTACTCCATGGTATTAGGCTACACCTTC.

V is TRBV4-2 and J is TRBJ1-2, with 7 positions matching TRBD1. The V and J ends lost 1 base and 3 bases, in that order; junction bases with no gene match: 11. The length of the CDR3 is 17 residues. Germline V lookup: CDR1 LGHNA, CDR2 YNFKEQ. CDR3 protein: CASSQVSGQVEHYGYTF. DNA of the CDR3: TGTGCCAGCAGCCAAGTCTCCGGACAGGTCGAACACTATGGCTACACCTTC.

The J gene is TRBJ1-4, the V gene TRBV4-1; the D gene is possibly TRBD1 (6 bases). The V end lost 4 bases, the J end lost 0 bases, and 27 bases lay between the germline ends. The CDR3 has 21 residues. CDR1 and CDR2 from the germline V gene are MGHRA and YSYEKL. The CDR3 sequence is CASSPRDGGHVGPATNEKLFF. For the CDR3, the DNA is TGCGCCAGCAGCCCCCGAGATGGGGGGCATGTCGGACCTGCAACTAATGAAAAACTGTTTTTT.

CDR3 loop: CASSREADTQYF. In DNA, the CDR3 is TGCGCCAGCAGCAGGGAGGCAGATACGCAGTATTTT. The rearrangement uses TRBV5-1 and TRBJ2-3; the D gene is possibly TRBD2 (6 bases). Germline assignment: CDR1 SGHRS and CDR2 YFSETQ. V lost 4 bases to trimming and J lost 4 bases, with 7 bases between them. The length of the CDR3 is 12 residues.

The rearrangement uses TRBV6-6 and TRBJ2-7; D gene uncertain. This CDR3 has 15 amino acids. V lost 5 bases, J lost 0 bases, and 14 bases lay in between. CDR1 is MNHNY and CDR2 is SVGAGI in the germline V gene (reference sequence). In DNA, the CDR3 is TGTGCCAGCAGTCGGACCCGGAGCTACTCCTACGAGCAGTACTTC. This translates into CASSRTRSYSYEQYF.

The chain carries TRBV11-2 and TRBJ2-7, with TRBD2 as a possible D gene (6 bases). Per germline, CDR1 SGHAT and CDR2 FQNNGV. The V end lost 3 bases, the J end lost 6 bases, and 18 bases lay between the germline ends. The CDR3 is 15 residues long. CDR3 nucleotides: TGTGCCAGCAGCTTGGGGAGCGGGCTGGTCCCCGAGCAGTACTTC. This gives the protein CASSLGSGLVPEQYF. Based on the CDR3 plus reference TRBV11-2 and TRBJ2-7, the full variable domain is EAGVAQSPRYKIIEKRQSVAFWCNPISGHATLYWYQQILGQGPKLLIQFQNNGVVDDSQLPKDRFSAERLKGVDSTLKIQPAKLEDSAVYLCASSLGSGLVPEQYFGPGTRLTVT.

This chain joins TRBV14 and TRBJ2-7; 7 nucleotides align to TRBD1. CDR3 length equals 15 residues. With 1 base clipped from V and 6 bases from J, the junction kept 9 bases outside the gene matches. Germline V CDR1 and CDR2: SGHDN, FVKESK. DNA of the CDR3: TGTGCCAGCAGCCAAGCCACAGGGCCAGGGGGCGAGCAGTACTTC. Translating gives CASSQATGPGGEQYF.